The source of this T cell receptor (beta chain) is a study of immune evolution from preneoplasia to lung adenocarcinoma. Libraries were prepared by immunoSEQ multiplex PCR; TCRdb keeps only in-frame clonotypes and omits some of them. The top ten clones hold 8% to 8.5% of a sample with 4,400 or so clones, 86% of them seen once. Per germline, CDR1 SGHNT and CDR2 YYREEE (reference sequence). V shed 2 bases, J shed 5 bases, and the junction held 11 bases outside the gene matches. The CDR3 consists of 17 residues. Sample: FFPE lung adenocarcinoma in situ tissue. The J gene is TRBJ2-3, the V gene TRBV5-4; 10 bases agree with TRBD1. The receptor was isolated from a person aged 70 to 79 with lung adenocarcinoma. The CDR3 DNA sequence: TGTGCCAGCAGCTTAGATGGGGGACAGGGGAGGGGAGATACGCAGTATTTT. Encoded protein: CASSLDGGQGRGDTQYF. The variable domain in full, with the rest retrieved from reference TRBV5-4 and TRBJ2-3, is ETGVTQSPTHLIKTRGQQVTLRCSSQSGHNTVSWYQQALGQGPQFIFQYYREEENGRGNFPPRFSGLQFPNYSSELNVNALELDDSALYLCASSLDGGQGRGDTQYFGPGTRLTVL.